A single sample is the source of the 17 T cell receptor beta chains below, sequenced in a study of regulatory dendritic cells for organ transplantation. Their cognate antigens are unknown. Allogeneic regulatory or mature dendritic cells were co-cultured for 5 days with CFSE-labeled sorted T cells at 1:10. Clones were sequenced by immunoSEQ multiplex PCR, and TCRdb holds only the in-frame ones, with some missing. Of more than 10,000 clones listed, roughly 73% are singletons. The specimen was naive CD8+ T cells from blood cultured with regulatory dendritic cells. Subset given: CD45RA+ naive T cells. The receptors here all came from a human donor in good health.

The chain is built from TRBV7-3 and TRBJ1-1; weak D call: TRBD1 (6 bases). The CDR3 is made up of 15 amino acids. The V and J ends lost 5 bases and 0 bases respectively, with 13 bases between them. Germline V gene data show CDR1 as SGHTA and CDR2 as FQGTGA. In DNA, the CDR3 is TGTGCCAGCAGCCCAAGGGGGGGGATGAACACTGAAGCTTTCTTT. Protein: CASSPRGGMNTEAFF.

This rearrangement joins TRBV5-8 to TRBJ1-6; TRBD1 aligns across 8 bases. In germline, CDR1 is SGHTS, CDR2 YDEGEE. J was trimmed by 9 bases and V by 3 bases; bases with no gene match: 11. The CDR3 is 16 residues long. The CDR3 coding sequence is TGTGCCAGCAGCTCTCCTACAGGGGGTGGGGGTTCACCCCTCCACTTT. This encodes CASSSPTGGGGSPLHF.

This clone has just a few counts. The chain combines TRBV5-4 with TRBJ1-3, with 9 positions matching TRBD1. The CDR3 consists of 15 residues. The trim removed 5 bases at V and 2 bases at J, leaving 5 bases unmatched. Germline-derived CDR1 and CDR2 are SGHNT and YYREEE (reference sequence). CDR3 in amino acids: CASRPGQGTGNTIYF. CDR3 nucleotides: TGTGCCAGCAGGCCGGGACAGGGTACTGGAAACACCATATATTTT. Drawing the rest from reference TRBV5-4 and TRBJ1-3, the complete variable domain is ETGVTQSPTHLIKTRGQQVTLRCSSQSGHNTVSWYQQALGQGPQFIFQYYREEENGRGNFPPRFSGLQFPNYSSELNVNALELDDSALYLCASRPGQGTGNTIYFGEGSWLTVV.

The chain recombines TRBV6-1 with TRBJ2-2; 12 bases align to TRBD2. The length of the CDR3 is 16 residues. Germline CDR1 and CDR2: MNHNS and SASEGT. V dropped 4 bases and J dropped 4; count of bases not matched to a gene: 4. CDR3 protein: CASSVALAGGTGELFF. CDR3 DNA: TGTGCCAGCAGTGTGGCACTAGCGGGAGGCACCGGGGAGCTGTTTTTT.

In its sample, this clone ranks as medium-sized. V and J are TRBV7-9 and TRBJ1-2, with D possibly TRBD1 on 5 matching bases. CDR1 and CDR2 (germline): SEHNR, FQNEAQ (reference sequence). The CDR3 length is 14 residues. Trimming left V 1 base short and J 7 bases short, with 13 bases between. For the CDR3, the DNA is TGTGCCAGCAGCTTAGGCATCGGCAGGGCTGGCTACACCTTC. As protein: CASSLGIGRAGYTF.

The chain combines TRBV5-6 with TRBJ1-2; TRBD1 agrees at 12 bases. Germline CDR1 and CDR2: SGHDT and YYEEEE. The CDR3 is 16 residues long. V lost 4 bases, J lost 8 bases, and 12 bases stayed unmatched. The CDR3 here is CASSPGTGTGGGGYTF. Here the CDR3 DNA reads TGTGCCAGCAGCCCGGGGACCGGGACAGGGGGCGGGGGCTACACCTTC.

As DNA, the CDR3 is TGTGCCAGCAGCGTAGATGGGGGACTTGGGTCGCAGTATTTT. It translates to CASSVDGGLGSQYF. V and J are TRBV9 and TRBJ2-3; TRBD2 is a possible D gene (6 bases). The CDR3 is made up of 14 amino acids. Germline V gene sequence: CDR1 SGDLS, CDR2 YYNGEE. Trimming left V 0 bases short and J 10 bases short, with 15 bases between.

In its sample, this clone was seen once. The V and J genes are TRBV4-1 and TRBJ1-1; D is undetermined. The CDR3 consists of 15 residues. V lost 4 bases and J lost 7, with 19 bases in between. Per germline, CDR1 MGHRA and CDR2 YSYEKL. CDR3 region: CASSPREAKPYEAFF. In DNA form, the CDR3 reads TGCGCCAGCAGCCCCCGGGAGGCTAAGCCATATGAAGCTTTCTTT.

V usage is TRBV13 and J usage is TRBJ2-1; tentatively, D is TRBD2 (6 bases). Germline lookup yields CDR1 PRHDT and CDR2 FYEKMQ (reference sequence). Deletions cut 0 bases from V and 6 bases from J, with 12 bases between. The CDR3 length is 15 residues. CDR3 loop: CASSLGAGPINEQFF. As DNA, the CDR3 is TGTGCCAGCAGCTTAGGGGCGGGGCCTATCAATGAGCAGTTCTTC.

The chain is built from TRBV12-5 and TRBJ2-7; TRBD1 matches 8 bases. This CDR3 spans 14 amino acids. CDR1 LGHNT and CDR2 FRNRAP come from the germline V gene. V lost 5 bases to trimming and J lost 2 bases; unmatched junction nucleotides: 5. The CDR3 coding sequence is TGTGCTAGTGGTGTGGGACAGGCCCCCTACGAGCAGTACTTC. It codes for CASGVGQAPYEQYF.

The J gene is TRBJ1-4, the V gene TRBV9; 7 bases align to TRBD1. Germline V gives CDR1 SGDLS, CDR2 YYNGEE. The CDR3 spans 17 residues. With V trimmed by 3 bases and J by 8 bases, 16 bases remained unmatched. The CDR3 reads CASSARQGEQLIEKLFF. The CDR3 bases are TGTGCCAGCAGCGCCCGACAGGGAGAGCAACTAATCGAAAAACTGTTTTTT. The whole variable domain, remainder taken from reference TRBV9 and TRBJ1-4, is DSGVTQTPKHLITATGQRVTLRCSPRSGDLSVYWYQQSLDQGLQFLIQYYNGEERAKGNILERFSAQQFPDLHSELNLSSLELGDSALYFCASSARQGEQLIEKLFFGSGTQLSVL.

V is TRBV27 and J is TRBJ1-4; D uncertain. The CDR3 extends over 14 amino acids. V shed 5 bases and J shed 8 bases, with 15 bases lying between them. The germline CDR1 and CDR2 sequences are MNHEY and SMNVEV (reference sequence). CDR3 loop: CASSPNIFSEKLFF. CDR3 DNA sequence: TGTGCCAGCAGTCCCAACATATTTAGCGAAAAACTGTTTTTT.

This chain connects TRBV5-6 to TRBJ1-1; D unresolved. Germline CDR1 SGHDT, CDR2 YYEEEE. V was pared by 4 bases and J by 1 base, with 17 bases between. This CDR3 contains 16 residues. In nucleotides, the CDR3 is TGTGCCAGCAGCGTCGTCGGTAACCCCTGGAACACTGAAGCTTTCTTT. Amino acid sequence: CASSVVGNPWNTEAFF.

The chain has TRBV5-6 and TRBJ1-2; D not resolved. CDR3 length: 15 amino acids. Germline CDR1 SGHDT, CDR2 YYEEEE. V was trimmed by 3 bases and J by 5 bases, leaving 17 bases between them. CDR3 sequence reads: CASSSGVGNDYGYTF. As DNA, the CDR3 is TGTGCCAGCAGCTCCGGGGTGGGAAACGATTATGGCTACACCTTC.

This chain joins TRBV11-2 and TRBJ2-7; possibly TRBD2 for D (6 bases). V was shortened by 3 bases and J by 2 bases, with 11 bases between the two germline ends. The CDR3 runs to 14 residues. Germline V CDR1 and CDR2: SGHAT, FQNNGV. This chain's CDR3 is CASSLGLGTYEQYF. Written as DNA, the CDR3 is TGTGCCAGCAGCTTGGGACTGGGAACCTACGAGCAGTACTTC.

The chain carries TRBV19 and TRBJ2-7; 10 bases are shared with TRBD2. There are 17 residues in the CDR3. Germline trimming cut 2 bases from V and 1 base from J; bases unmatched to any gene: 8. Germline V lookup: CDR1 LNHDA, CDR2 SQIVND (reference sequence). The chain's CDR3 is CASSISALAGVSYEQYF. The CDR3 region has the DNA TGTGCCAGTAGTATATCCGCGCTAGCGGGGGTATCCTACGAGCAGTACTTC.

This chain connects TRBV9 to TRBJ1-1; D unresolved. V dropped 0 bases and J dropped 0 bases, with 15 bases sitting between them. This CDR3 has 17 amino acids. Germline lookup yields CDR1 SGDLS and CDR2 YYNGEE. The CDR3 DNA sequence: TGTGCCAGCAGCGTAGGAGGCAGTTTGAATATGAACACTGAAGCTTTCTTT. Translated: CASSVGGSLNMNTEAFF.